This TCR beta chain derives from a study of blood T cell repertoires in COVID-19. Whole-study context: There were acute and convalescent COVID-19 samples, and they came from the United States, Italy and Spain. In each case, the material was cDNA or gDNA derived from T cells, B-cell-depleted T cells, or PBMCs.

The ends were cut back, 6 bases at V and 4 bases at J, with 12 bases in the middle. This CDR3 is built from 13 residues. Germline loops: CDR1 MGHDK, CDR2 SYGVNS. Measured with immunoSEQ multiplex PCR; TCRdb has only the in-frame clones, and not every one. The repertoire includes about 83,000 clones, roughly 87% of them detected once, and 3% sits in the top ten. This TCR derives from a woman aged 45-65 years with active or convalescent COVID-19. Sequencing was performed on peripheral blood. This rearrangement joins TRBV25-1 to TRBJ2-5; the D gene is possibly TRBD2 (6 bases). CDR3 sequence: CASRAGGLETQYF. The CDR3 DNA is TGTGCCAGCAGAGCCGGGGGATTAGAGACCCAGTACTTC.